This T cell receptor beta chain was captured in a study of T cells expressing NK-cell markers. One entry per CDR3 protein, without DNA, is what TCRdb gives after re-calling the 5' RACE reads. The sample totals fewer than 550,000 distinct CDR3 sequences. Germline V gene lookup returns CDR1 LNHDA and CDR2 SQIVND (reference sequence). The CDR3 extends over 12 amino acids. This clonotype originated in a woman aged 45-65 years in good health. V and J are TRBV19 and TRBJ1-5; the TCRdb call, TRBD1, lacks DNA for checking. Sequenced: blood T cells: a sorted CD56 or NKG2C T cell subset, CD4+ or CD8+ T cells, or bulk PBMC T cells (not recorded which). CDR3 sequence reads: CASSPLDQPQHF.